Sequencing of this T cell receptor (beta chain) was carried out in a study of T-cell reconstitution after alpha-beta-depleted transplantation in children. It was with unique molecular identifiers that the TCRbeta library was prepared. TCRdb reprocessed the PCR reads with MiXCR, giving one entry per CDR3 protein. The sample records some 500,000 distinct CDR3 sequences, about 16% being singletons. Germline-derived CDR1 and CDR2 are SEHNR and FQNEAQ (reference sequence). CDR3 size: 14 residues. Germline trimming cut 5 bases from V and 3 bases from J; bases unmatched to any gene: 6. The V and J genes are TRBV7-9 and TRBJ2-5, with TRBD2 identical over 7 bases. The TCR originated in a human donor who donated a stem cell graft to a child with acute lymphoblastic leukemia. This sample comprised PBMCs from the stem cell graft donor, obtained from the stem cell graft. CDR3 amino acids: CASSLGRSEETQYF. CDR3 DNA sequence: TGTGCCAGCAGCCTCGGGAGGAGCGAAGAGACCCAGTACTTC.